What follows is one TCR beta chain and its context. What antigen it recognizes has not been identified. The junction does not match germline at one end; this may be a read error. Library preparation was by the immunoSEQ multiplex PCR assay. For the multiplex PCR, a mixture combining 60 forward primers for TCR Vbeta segments and 13 reverse primers for TCR Jbeta segments was used. A multiplex PCR assay on genomic DNA amplified the CDR3 region of rearranged TCR beta genes. The Illumina HiSeq System was used to sequence the amplified TCR beta libraries as 87-base-pair reads. Per the original workflow: In a later analysis, tens of millions of unique TCR beta chains were counted across the approximately 640 repertoires, and about 9.9 million of these chains were shared by at least two donors. Raw reads were error-corrected and collapsed into unique sequences by a nearest-neighbor algorithm in which closely related sequences were merged to remove PCR and sequencing errors. Alignment of CDR3 sequences to IMGT reference sequences was used to assign V, D and J gene segments. Each retained sequence needed at least a six-nucleotide match to both a V gene segment and a J gene segment. A rearrangement was called productive if the CDR3 had no stop codons and remained in frame with V and J, and every other rearrangement was called non-productive. Following IMGT convention, CDR3 was defined as the stretch from the second conserved V-encoded cysteine to the conserved J-encoded phenylalanine. The earlier analysis of a few hundred of the donors excluded sequences that lacked an unambiguous match to a single V gene segment. In an earlier analysis of around 590 of the donors, a V segment was called functional when productive rearrangements were above 56.7%, and segregating when the standard deviation between donors exceeded 5%. To diagnose cytomegalovirus status from the catalog of TCR beta chain sequences, a statistical classification framework was built. In a later analysis, V and J genes were assigned by comparing TCR nucleotide sequences against IMGT/GENE-DB human TR gene sequences. Using the TCRdist pipeline, a later analysis assigned CDR3 sequences along with most-parsimonious VDJ recombination scenarios. A later analysis defined each TCR beta chain by its CDR3 amino acid sequence plus V-gene family, and excluded reads lacking a unique V-gene family. To address suspected cross-contamination and a sequencing artifact, a later analysis removed over 500 highly shared, low-generation-probability nucleotide sequences. For each public chain, a later analysis derived a clonal expansion index from normalized ranks of inferred template counts within each repertoire. A later analysis computed generation probabilities with a VDJ recombination model fitted to out-of-frame rearrangements, and checked the results against IGoR. In a later analysis, TCR-TCR, TCR-HLA and TCR-CMV co-occurrence was scored with hypergeometric tests, and a repertoire-size bias correction was applied to TCR pairs. False discovery rates were estimated in a later analysis by permuting HLA or CMV assignments 20 times. In a later analysis, co-occurring TCRs were grouped using DBSCAN, with TCRdist sequence similarity added in when clustering inside HLA-allele-positive subsets. Co-occurrence clustering excluded repertoires with fewer than 30,000 or more than 120,000 public chains, plus five with anomalous nucleotide sharing. Drawn from immuneACCESS, this table holds only the in-frame rearrangements with V and J called that TCRdb kept. Clones are partly lost; checked studies trace under half to an unresolved V gene and leave the rest unexplained. For V, J and clone size, that table is used; D and trimming come from the DNA. The sample includes 130,000 to 150,000 clones, with roughly 80% observed a single time. The top ten clonotypes cover 2.5% to 3.5% of the sample.

This record belongs to a study of cytomegalovirus exposure and HLA in healthy donors (dated by TCRdb to the late 2010s). Looking at the study overall: An earlier analysis of roughly 610 of the donors reported 276 Gb of sequence data and 117 million unique TCR beta sequences obtained from some 170 million T cells. An early release covering roughly 600 HLA-typed donors comprised approximately 290 gigabases of sequencing data and tens of millions of unique TCR sequences. Of the roughly 400 genotyped donors, approximately 80% were placed in the genetic ancestry cluster associated with self-reported Caucasian donors. The aim of the study was to test whether cataloging public T cell receptors could identify signatures of past pathogen exposure. The T cell repertoires of several hundred subjects were profiled by immunosequencing and related to cytomegalovirus serostatus. In addition to the first cohort of roughly 670 subjects, a separate validation cohort of 130 or so different subjects was used. To predict cytomegalovirus infection status, the study combined high-throughput TCR immunosequencing, statistical association of individual TCRs with disease status, and machine learning. In a later analysis, previously published TCR beta repertoires from 500 to 750 donors were re-analyzed and high-resolution HLA genotyping was added so that TCR occurrence patterns could be studied. Rather than using new phenotypic data, the later analysis identified candidate immune exposures from TCR beta sequences and from how often those sequences occurred across donors. An earlier analysis of several hundred of the donors used high-throughput TCR beta sequencing to judge whether each TCR beta V gene segment behaved as functional or pseudogenic. Donor age, sex, ethnicity and CMV serostatus were compiled together with the repertoire data. In a later genetic analysis, genome-wide SNP genotypes for about three fifths of the roughly 670 donors were used, and that subset was treated as a discovery cohort. Every discovery cohort repertoire had been produced on one sequencing platform. Both class I and class II loci were covered by HLA typing, at four-digit resolution. Typing coverage varied by locus: roughly 629-630 donors for A, B, C, DRB1 and DQB1; 500 to 550 for DQA1; approximately 610 for DPA1; around 490 for DPB1. About five DR-DQ haplotypes were treated as single units for association and clustering because of strong linkage in the cohort. Across approximately 420 genotyped donors of the cohort, an average of about 240,000 unique TCR beta nucleotide sequences per donor were sequenced, and roughly a sixth of those sequences were non-productive. What the work shows at the level of the full study, not this receptor alone: In vitro tests confirmed that a few of the cytomegalovirus-associated TCR beta chains recognize cytomegalovirus antigens. In a later genetic analysis, fewer N-insertions in productive TCRs were reported among donors in an Asian-associated ancestry cluster than the approximately 630-donor mean. Cytomegalovirus status was reported to be diagnosed by the classifier with high specificity and sensitivity in both the original and validation cohorts. In a later analysis, several top co-occurrence clusters were reported to appear linked to parvovirus B19, influenza, CMV and Epstein-Barr virus. A later analysis found that TCR association rates varied across HLA loci, with DRB1 alleles showing the most associated TCRs and HLA-C alleles the fewest. Because HLA typing was missing for some donors at each locus, association tests included only the typed subset. The authors suggested that the approach could potentially be extended to other disease states and immunological phenotypes. A further reported finding was that TCR beta sequences accurately predicted the HLA-A and HLA-B alleles for most subjects in the first cohort. Some IMGT-functional V segments, including TRBV6-2 and TRBV6-3, could not be told apart with the 87-base-pair reads, so those segments were excluded. A group of highly shared sequence variants was considered likely to be a technical artifact of the sequencing pipeline. In a later analysis, HLA-associated TCR beta chains showed more clonal expansion and lower generation probabilities than non-associated chains that were equally common. In an earlier analysis of 500 to 650 of the donors, most TCR beta V segments appeared in productive rearrangements about 87% or about 30% of the time, broadly matching IMGT annotations. A later genetic analysis associated a missense DCLRE1C variant with V-gene and J-gene trimming of TCR beta chains, and an independent cohort replicated the association. In a later analysis, around 15,000 TCR beta sequences were associated with specific HLA alleles at a false discovery rate of 0.05. Most TCR sequences were observed very rarely across donors, whereas some public TCRs were present in many individuals. This cohort had only TCR beta chains sequenced, and the lack of alpha or paired-chain data limited which features could be detected. A later analysis found that most CMV-associated TCR beta chains appeared HLA-restricted, with HLA associations seemingly driven largely by CMV exposure. Strong co-occurrence of HLA alleles, especially DR and DQ, made assigning TCR associations to individual alleles difficult. The earlier analysis of fewer than 750 of the donors excluded fewer than 20 rarely observed V segments, including chromosome 9 orphons, because counts were too low. The only immune exposure information available for the cohort was CMV serostatus. Linkage disequilibrium might explain the correlated functional status among segregating V segments, but an unknown experimental factor could not be excluded. The presence/absence analyses assumed that sequencing depth was roughly uniform across donors, and that assumption may not be true. A total of 150 to 200 TCR beta chains were listed by the study as associated with cytomegalovirus.

The cohort consisted of hundreds of healthy bone marrow donors. At the time of sampling, all cohort members were nominally healthy, though unrecorded immune exposures were likely present. The donor was CMV seronegative and was included in the group of under 450 seronegative cohort members. A peripheral blood sample was provided by each donor, and peripheral blood mononuclear cells were used for TCR beta sequencing. The Qiagen DNeasy Blood Extraction Kit was used to extract genomic DNA from the blood cell samples. The germline V gene (reference sequence) yields SEHNR for CDR1 and FQNEAQ for CDR2. The CDR3 covers 15 residues, taking in both the cysteine and the phenylalanine. Only the CDR3 part of the read is kept: 45 bases, read in frame from the first base.

The rearranged chain carries TRBV7-9 and TRBJ2-7; 11 bases in between match TRBD2. Sequenced input: PBMCs. This sequence was found in a female donor in good health and CMV-seronegative. The CDR3 corresponds to CASSHPGTSGYEQHF. The nucleotides are TGTGCCAGCAGCCACCCCGGGACTAGCGGTTACGAGCAGCACTTC.